What follows are 2 T cell receptor beta chains derived from one specimen sequenced in a study of T cell responses to AZD1222 COVID-19 vaccine. TCRdb keeps only in-frame clones here, not all; method: immunoSEQ multiplex PCR. The sample has about 110,000 clones; 88% are singletons. The material sequenced was peripheral blood, taken on day 0 of MenACWY control vaccination. These receptors all stem from an adult in good health.

The CDR3 here is CASSQDGLNEQFF. The CDR3 nucleotides read TGCGCCAGCAGCCAAGATGGGCTCAATGAGCAGTTCTTC. This sequence joins TRBV4-3 and TRBJ2-1; no reliable D call. V gave up 0 bases and J gave up 6 bases, with 6 bases separating them. This CDR3 spans 13 amino acids. Looked up from germline, CDR1 is LGHNA and CDR2 is YSLEER.

J is TRBJ1-2 and V is TRBV4-1; 7 nucleotides line up with TRBD1. The ends lost 0 bases at V and 3 bases at J; junction bases unmatched: 7. Germline-derived CDR1 and CDR2 are MGHRA and YSYEKL. This CDR3 spans 16 amino acids. The CDR3 coding sequence is TGCGCCAGCAGCCAAGACCGGGACAGAGTTTACTATGGCTACACCTTC. The encoded protein is CASSQDRDRVYYGYTF.